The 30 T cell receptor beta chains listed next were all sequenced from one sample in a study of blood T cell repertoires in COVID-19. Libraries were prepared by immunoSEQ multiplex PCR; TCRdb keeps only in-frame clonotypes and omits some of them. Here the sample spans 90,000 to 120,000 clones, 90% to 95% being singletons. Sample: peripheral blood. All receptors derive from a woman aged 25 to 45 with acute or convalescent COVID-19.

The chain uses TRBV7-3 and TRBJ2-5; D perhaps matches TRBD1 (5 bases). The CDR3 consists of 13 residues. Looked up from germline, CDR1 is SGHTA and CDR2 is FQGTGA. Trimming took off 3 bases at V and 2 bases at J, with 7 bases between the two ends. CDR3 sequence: CASSFDSQETQYF. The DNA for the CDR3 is TGTGCCAGCAGCTTCGACAGTCAAGAGACCCAGTACTTC.

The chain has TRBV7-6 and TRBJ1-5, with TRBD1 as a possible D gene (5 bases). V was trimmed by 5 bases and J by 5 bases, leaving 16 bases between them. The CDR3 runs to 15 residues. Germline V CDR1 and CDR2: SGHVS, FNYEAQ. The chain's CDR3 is CASSLLAGRDQPQHF. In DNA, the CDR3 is TGTGCCAGCAGCCTCCTGGCAGGGAGGGATCAGCCCCAGCATTTT. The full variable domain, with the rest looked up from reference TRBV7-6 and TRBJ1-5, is GAGVSQSPRYKVTKRGQDVALRCDPISGHVSLYWYRQALGQGPEFLTYFNYEAQQDKSGLPNDRFSAERPEGSISTLTIQRTEQRDSAMYRCASSLLAGRDQPQHFGDGTRLSIL.

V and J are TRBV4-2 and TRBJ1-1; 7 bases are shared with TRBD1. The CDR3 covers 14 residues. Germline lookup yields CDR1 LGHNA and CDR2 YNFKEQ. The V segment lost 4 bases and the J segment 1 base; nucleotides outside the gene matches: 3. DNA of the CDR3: TGTGCCAGCAGCCCTCGGGACAGGAACACTGAAGCTTTCTTT. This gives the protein CASSPRDRNTEAFF.

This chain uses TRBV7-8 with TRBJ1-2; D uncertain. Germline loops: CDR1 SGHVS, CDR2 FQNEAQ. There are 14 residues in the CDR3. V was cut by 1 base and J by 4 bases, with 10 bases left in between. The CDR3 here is CASSLEYSSYGYTF. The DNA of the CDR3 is TGTGCCAGCAGCTTAGAGTACAGCAGCTATGGCTACACCTTC.

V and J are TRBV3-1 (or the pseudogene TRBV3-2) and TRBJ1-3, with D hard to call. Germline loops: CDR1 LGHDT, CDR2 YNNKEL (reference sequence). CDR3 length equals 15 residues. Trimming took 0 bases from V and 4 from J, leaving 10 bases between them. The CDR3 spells CASSQDTSYGNTIYF. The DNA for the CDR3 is TGTGCCAGCAGCCAAGATACGAGTTACGGAAACACCATATATTTT.

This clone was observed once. The CDR3 sequence is CASRPSQGYFFRQPQHF. The CDR3, as DNA: TGTGCCAGCAGACCTTCACAGGGGTACTTCTTTAGGCAGCCCCAGCATTTT. The V gene is TRBV6-2 or TRBV6-3, the J gene TRBJ1-5; 7 bases are shared with TRBD1. Germline trimming cut 6 bases from V and 7 bases from J; bases unmatched to any gene: 18. CDR3 length: 17 residues. The V gene's germline CDR1 is MNHEY and CDR2 SVGEGT.

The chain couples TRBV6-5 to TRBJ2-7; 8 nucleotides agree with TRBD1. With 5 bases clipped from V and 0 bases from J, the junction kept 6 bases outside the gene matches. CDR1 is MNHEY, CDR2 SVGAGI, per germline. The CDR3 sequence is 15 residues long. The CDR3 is CASSTGQGDSYEQYF. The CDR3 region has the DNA TGTGCCAGCAGTACCGGACAGGGAGACTCCTACGAGCAGTACTTC.

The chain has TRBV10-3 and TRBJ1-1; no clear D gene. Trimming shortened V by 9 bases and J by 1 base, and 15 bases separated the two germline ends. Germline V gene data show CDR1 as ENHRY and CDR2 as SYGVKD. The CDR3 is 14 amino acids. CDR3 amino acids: CAITRDGQNTEAFF. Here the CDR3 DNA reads TGTGCCATAACCCGAGATGGTCAGAACACTGAAGCTTTCTTT.

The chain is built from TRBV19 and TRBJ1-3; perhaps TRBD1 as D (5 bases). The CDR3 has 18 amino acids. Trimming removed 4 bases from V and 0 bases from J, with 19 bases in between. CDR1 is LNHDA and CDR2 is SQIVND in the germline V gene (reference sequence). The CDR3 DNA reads TGTGCCAGTAGTACAGGAATCAGGGCACGTATCTCTGGAAACACCATATATTTT. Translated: CASSTGIRARISGNTIYF. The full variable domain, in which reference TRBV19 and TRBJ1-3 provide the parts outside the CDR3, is DGGITQSPKYLFRKEGQNVTLSCEQNLNHDAMYWYRQDPGQGLRLIYYSQIVNDFQKGDIAEGYSVSREKKESFPLTVTSAQKNPTAFYLCASSTGIRARISGNTIYFGEGSWLTVV.

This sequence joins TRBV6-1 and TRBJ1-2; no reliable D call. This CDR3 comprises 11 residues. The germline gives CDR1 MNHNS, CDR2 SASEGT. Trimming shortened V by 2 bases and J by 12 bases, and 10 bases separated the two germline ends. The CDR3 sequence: CASSEPPPHTF. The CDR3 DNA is TGTGCCAGCAGTGAACCTCCCCCCCACACCTTC.

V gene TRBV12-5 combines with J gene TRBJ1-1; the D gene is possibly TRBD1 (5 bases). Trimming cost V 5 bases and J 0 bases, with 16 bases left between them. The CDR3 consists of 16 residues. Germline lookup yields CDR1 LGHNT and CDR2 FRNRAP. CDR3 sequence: CASGRPRVTLNTEAFF. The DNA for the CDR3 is TGTGCTAGTGGTCGCCCCAGGGTTACCTTGAACACTGAAGCTTTCTTT.

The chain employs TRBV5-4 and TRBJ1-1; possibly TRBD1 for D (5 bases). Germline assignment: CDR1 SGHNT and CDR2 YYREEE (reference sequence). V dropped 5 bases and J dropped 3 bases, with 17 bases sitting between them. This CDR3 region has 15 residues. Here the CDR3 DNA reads TGTGCCAGCAGTTCCCAGGGTGGGAGGGACACTGAAGCTTTCTTT. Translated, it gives CASSSQGGRDTEAFF.

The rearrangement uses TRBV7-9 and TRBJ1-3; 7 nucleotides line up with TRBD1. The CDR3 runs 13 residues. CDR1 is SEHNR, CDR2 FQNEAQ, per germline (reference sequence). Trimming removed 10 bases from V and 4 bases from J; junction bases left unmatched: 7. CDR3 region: CAIPQGPGNTIYF. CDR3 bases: TGTGCCATTCCACAGGGGCCCGGAAACACCATATATTTT.

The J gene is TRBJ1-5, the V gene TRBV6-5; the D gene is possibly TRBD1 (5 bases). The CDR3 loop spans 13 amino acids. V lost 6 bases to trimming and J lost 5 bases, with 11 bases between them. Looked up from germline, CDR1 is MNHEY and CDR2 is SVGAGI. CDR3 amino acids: CASSPDRDQPQHF. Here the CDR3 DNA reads TGTGCCAGCAGCCCAGACAGAGATCAGCCCCAGCATTTT.

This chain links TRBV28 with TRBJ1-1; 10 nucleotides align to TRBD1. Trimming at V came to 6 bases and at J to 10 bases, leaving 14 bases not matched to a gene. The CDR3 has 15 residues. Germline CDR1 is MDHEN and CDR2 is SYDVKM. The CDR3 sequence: CASRPGTGVVFPAFF. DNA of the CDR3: TGTGCCAGCAGGCCTGGGACAGGGGTGGTTTTTCCAGCTTTCTTT.

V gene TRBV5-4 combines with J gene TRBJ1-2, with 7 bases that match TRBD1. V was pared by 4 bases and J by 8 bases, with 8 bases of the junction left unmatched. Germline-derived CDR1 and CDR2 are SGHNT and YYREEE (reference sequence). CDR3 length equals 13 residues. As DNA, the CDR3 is TGTGCCAGCAGCCCGTCGACAGGGCTCGGCTACACCTTC. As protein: CASSPSTGLGYTF.

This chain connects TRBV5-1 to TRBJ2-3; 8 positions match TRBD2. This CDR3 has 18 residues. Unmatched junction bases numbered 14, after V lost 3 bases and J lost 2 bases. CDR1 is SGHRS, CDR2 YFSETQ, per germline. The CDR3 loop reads CASSSRGASSGYTDTQYF. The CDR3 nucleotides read TGCGCCAGCAGCTCCAGAGGGGCATCTAGCGGGTACACAGATACGCAGTATTTT.

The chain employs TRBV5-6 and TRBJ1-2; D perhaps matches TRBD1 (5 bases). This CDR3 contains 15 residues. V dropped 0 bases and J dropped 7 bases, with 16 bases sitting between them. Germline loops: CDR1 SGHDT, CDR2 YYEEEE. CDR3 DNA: TGTGCCAGCAGCTTGGGGCCCCAAACCGGGGGTGGCTACACCTTC. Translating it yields CASSLGPQTGGGYTF.

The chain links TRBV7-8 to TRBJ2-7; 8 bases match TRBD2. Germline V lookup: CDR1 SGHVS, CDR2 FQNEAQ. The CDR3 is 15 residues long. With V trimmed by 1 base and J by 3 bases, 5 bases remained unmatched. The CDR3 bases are TGTGCCAGCAGCTTAGTGGGCGGGGGGATCTACGAGCAGTACTTC. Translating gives CASSLVGGGIYEQYF.

The CDR3 here is CASSLAAGAYEQYF. CDR3 bases: TGCGCCAGCAGCTTGGCTGCGGGAGCCTACGAGCAGTACTTC. The chain combines TRBV5-1 with TRBJ2-7, with 7 bases lining up with TRBD2. J lost 2 bases, V lost 0 bases, and 2 bases had no gene match. Germline V gene sequence: CDR1 SGHRS, CDR2 YFSETQ. CDR3 length: 14 amino acids.

The CDR3 sequence: CASSLGQNWNEQFF. In DNA form, the CDR3 reads TGTGCCAGCAGCCTCGGACAGAATTGGAATGAGCAGTTCTTC. The chain recombines TRBV14 with TRBJ2-1; TRBD1 might be the D (6 bases). CDR1 and CDR2 (germline): SGHDN, FVKESK. This CDR3 is 14 amino acids long. V was shortened by 4 bases and J by 7 bases, with 14 bases between the two germline ends.

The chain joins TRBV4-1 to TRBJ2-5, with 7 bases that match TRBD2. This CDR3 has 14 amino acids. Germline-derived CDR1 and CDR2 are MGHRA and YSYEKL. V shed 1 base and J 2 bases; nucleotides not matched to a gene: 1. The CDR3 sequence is CASSQGTRQETQYF. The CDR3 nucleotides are TGCGCCAGCAGCCAAGGGACTAGGCAAGAGACCCAGTACTTC.

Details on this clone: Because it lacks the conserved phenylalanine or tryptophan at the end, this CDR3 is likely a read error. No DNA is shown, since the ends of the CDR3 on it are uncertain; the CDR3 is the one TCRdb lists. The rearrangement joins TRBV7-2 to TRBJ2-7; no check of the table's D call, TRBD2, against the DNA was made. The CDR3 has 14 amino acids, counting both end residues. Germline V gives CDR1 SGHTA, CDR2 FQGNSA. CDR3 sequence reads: CASSQTSGTTPPSL.

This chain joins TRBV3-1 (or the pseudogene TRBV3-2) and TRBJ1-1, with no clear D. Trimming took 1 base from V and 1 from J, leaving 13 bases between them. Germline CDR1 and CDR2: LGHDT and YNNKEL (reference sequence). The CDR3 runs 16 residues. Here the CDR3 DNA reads TGTGCCAGCAGCCAAGGCCTAAGAGAATGGAACACTGAAGCTTTCTTT. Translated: CASSQGLREWNTEAFF.

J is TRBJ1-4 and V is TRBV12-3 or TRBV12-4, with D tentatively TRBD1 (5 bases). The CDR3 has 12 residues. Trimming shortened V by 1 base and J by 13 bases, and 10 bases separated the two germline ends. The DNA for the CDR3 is TGTGCCAGCAGTTTAGGGGGCCTTGGACTGTTTTTT. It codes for CASSLGGLGLFF.

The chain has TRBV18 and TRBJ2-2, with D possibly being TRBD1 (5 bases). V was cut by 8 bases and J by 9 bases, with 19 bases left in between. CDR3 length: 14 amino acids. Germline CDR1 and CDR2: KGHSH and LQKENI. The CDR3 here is CASEIGAARRELFF. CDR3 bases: TGTGCCAGCGAGATTGGGGCCGCTAGGAGGGAGCTGTTTTTT.

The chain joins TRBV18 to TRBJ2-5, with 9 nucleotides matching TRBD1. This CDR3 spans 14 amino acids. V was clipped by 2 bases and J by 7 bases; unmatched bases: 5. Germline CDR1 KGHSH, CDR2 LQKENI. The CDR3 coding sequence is TGTGCCAGCTCACCAACAGGGGGCGAGGGGACCCAGTACTTC. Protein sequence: CASSPTGGEGTQYF.

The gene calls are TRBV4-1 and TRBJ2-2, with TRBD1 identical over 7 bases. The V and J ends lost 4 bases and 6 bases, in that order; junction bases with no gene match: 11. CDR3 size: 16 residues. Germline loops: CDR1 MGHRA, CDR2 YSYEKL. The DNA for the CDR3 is TGCGCCAGCAGCCCCGGGGATTCCAGGGGGTCCGGGGAGCTGTTTTTT. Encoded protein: CASSPGDSRGSGELFF.

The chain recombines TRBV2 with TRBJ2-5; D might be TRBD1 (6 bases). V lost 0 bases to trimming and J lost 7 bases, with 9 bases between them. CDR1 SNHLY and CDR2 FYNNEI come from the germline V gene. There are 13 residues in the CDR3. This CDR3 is CASSEAGGGTQYF. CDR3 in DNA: TGTGCCAGCAGTGAAGCAGGGGGTGGGACCCAGTACTTC. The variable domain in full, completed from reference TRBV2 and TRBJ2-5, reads EPEVTQTPSHQVTQMGQEVILRCVPISNHLYFYWYRQILGQKVEFLVSFYNNEISEKSEIFDDQFSVERPDGSNFTLKIRSTKLEDSAMYFCASSEAGGGTQYFGPGTRLLVL.

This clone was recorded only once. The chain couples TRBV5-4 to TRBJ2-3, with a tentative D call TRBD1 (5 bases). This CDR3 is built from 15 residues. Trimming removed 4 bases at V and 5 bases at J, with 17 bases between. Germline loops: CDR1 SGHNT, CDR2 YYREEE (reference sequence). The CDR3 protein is CASSVGGASGDTQYF. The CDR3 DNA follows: TGTGCCAGCAGCGTAGGTGGGGCATCGGGAGATACGCAGTATTTT.